The rows below give T cell receptor beta chains drawn from one sample of a study of shared clonotypes between healthy human individuals. Assay used: immunoSEQ multiplex PCR; TCRdb lists only in-frame clones, some missing. The sample yields millions of clones, more than 85% seen once. The sequenced sample was naive CD8+ T cells from PBMCs. The receptors come from a man between 18 and 29 years old in good health. Some clones in this sample may be carry-over from other donors' samples. The CDR3 runs from the conserved cysteine through the conserved F or W. A D gene is named only where the DNA matches it firmly. The size entry is marked missing in some rows and otherwise reads once, few, many or a size class.

d_call: NA
v_call: TRBV27
clone_size: once
j_call: TRBJ2-3
cdr3_aa: CASSLAFLDTQYF
cdr3_nt: TGTGCCAGCAGTTTGGCCTTCCTCGATACGCAGTATTTT

d_call: NA
v_call: TRBV4-3
clone_size: NA
j_call: TRBJ2-1
cdr3_aa: CASSPRTHPINEQFF
cdr3_nt: TGCGCCAGCAGCCCGCGGACGCACCCCATCAATGAGCAGTTCTTC

d_call: NA
v_call: TRBV19
clone_size: NA
j_call: TRBJ1-5
cdr3_aa: CASNLKWAVDQPQHF
cdr3_nt: TGTGCCAGTAACCTAAAGTGGGCAGTAGATCAGCCCCAGCATTTT

d_call: TRBD2
v_call: TRBV7-9
clone_size: NA
j_call: TRBJ2-5
cdr3_aa: CASSPPTSGRKEETQYF
cdr3_nt: TGTGCCAGCAGCCCCCCGACTAGCGGGAGAAAAGAAGAGACCCAGTACTTC

d_call: NA
v_call: TRBV11-2
clone_size: NA
j_call: TRBJ2-7
cdr3_aa: CASSLEALLISSSYEQYF
cdr3_nt: TGTGCCAGCAGCTTAGAGGCACTGCTAATTTCTAGCTCCTACGAGCAGTACTTC

d_call: NA
v_call: TRBV19
clone_size: NA
j_call: TRBJ1-1
cdr3_aa: CASSIGREGTEAFF
cdr3_nt: TGTGCCAGTAGTATTGGCAGAGAGGGGACTGAAGCTTTCTTT

d_call: NA
v_call: TRBV9
clone_size: NA
j_call: TRBJ1-1
cdr3_aa: CASSGRGNTEAFF
cdr3_nt: TGTGCCAGCAGTGGGCGGGGGAACACTGAAGCTTTCTTT

d_call: NA
v_call: TRBV28
clone_size: NA
j_call: TRBJ2-2
cdr3_aa: CASSNPRATGELFF
cdr3_nt: TGTGCCAGCAGCAACCCCAGGGCCACCGGGGAGCTGTTTTTT

d_call: TRBD1
v_call: TRBV29-1
clone_size: NA
j_call: TRBJ1-1
cdr3_aa: CSVRQGNTEAFF
cdr3_nt: TGCAGCGTTAGACAGGGGAACACTGAAGCTTTCTTT

d_call: NA
v_call: TRBV7-9
clone_size: NA
j_call: TRBJ2-1
cdr3_aa: CASFPRTVYNEQFF
cdr3_nt: TGTGCCAGCTTCCCGAGGACCGTTTACAATGAGCAGTTCTTC

d_call: NA
v_call: TRBV28
clone_size: NA
j_call: TRBJ2-7
cdr3_aa: CASSILWMGAYEQYF
cdr3_nt: TGTGCCAGCAGTATACTCTGGATGGGGGCATACGAGCAGTACTTC

d_call: NA
v_call: TRBV7-8
clone_size: NA
j_call: TRBJ1-1
cdr3_aa: CASSLVVQFGEAFF
cdr3_nt: TGTGCCAGCAGCTTAGTGGTTCAGTTCGGCGAAGCTTTCTTT

d_call: NA
v_call: TRBV27
clone_size: NA
j_call: TRBJ2-3
cdr3_aa: CASSFAGGAIVSGGTDTQYF
cdr3_nt: TGTGCCAGCAGTTTTGCAGGAGGGGCTATAGTTAGCGGCGGCACAGATACGCAGTATTTT

d_call: TRBD1
v_call: TRBV5-3
clone_size: NA
j_call: TRBJ2-7
cdr3_aa: CARSPRPSDRDAREQYF
cdr3_nt: TGTGCCAGAAGCCCAAGGCCCTCTGACAGGGACGCGCGGGAGCAGTACTTC

d_call: TRBD1
v_call: TRBV7-8
clone_size: once
j_call: TRBJ1-2
cdr3_aa: CASSLEGNKGQAVYGYTF
cdr3_nt: TGTGCCAGCAGCTTAGAAGGCAACAAGGGACAGGCGGTCTATGGCTACACCTTC

d_call: NA
v_call: TRBV2
clone_size: NA
j_call: TRBJ2-5
cdr3_aa: CASSVWRETQYF
cdr3_nt: TGTGCCAGCAGTGTTTGGCGAGAGACCCAGTACTTC

d_call: NA
v_call: TRBV7-8
clone_size: NA
j_call: TRBJ2-5
cdr3_aa: CASKATGPWETQYF
cdr3_nt: TGTGCCAGTAAAGCCACAGGGCCTTGGGAGACCCAGTACTTC

d_call: NA
v_call: TRBV6-1
clone_size: NA
j_call: TRBJ2-1
cdr3_aa: CATSTGFNEQFF
cdr3_nt: TGTGCCACCTCGACTGGATTCAATGAGCAGTTCTTC

d_call: NA
v_call: TRBV19
clone_size: NA
j_call: TRBJ2-7
cdr3_aa: CASSIRGWQGTFYEQYF
cdr3_nt: TGTGCCAGTAGTATTAGGGGATGGCAGGGCACGTTCTACGAGCAGTACTTC

d_call: NA
v_call: TRBV7-9
clone_size: NA
j_call: TRBJ2-2
cdr3_aa: CASSPTGDPTLTAAGELFF
cdr3_nt: TGTGCCAGCAGTCCCACCGGGGACCCAACCCTAACGGCCGCCGGGGAGCTGTTTTTT

d_call: NA
v_call: TRBV11-2
clone_size: NA
j_call: TRBJ1-2
cdr3_aa: CASSLDGPNRGYTF
cdr3_nt: TGTGCCAGCAGCTTAGATGGGCCGAACCGGGGCTACACCTTC

d_call: NA
v_call: TRBV10-2
clone_size: NA
j_call: TRBJ2-7
cdr3_aa: CASSESRQNEQYF
cdr3_nt: TGCGCCAGCAGTGAGTCGCGACAGAACGAGCAGTACTTC

d_call: NA
v_call: TRBV4-3
clone_size: NA
j_call: TRBJ2-1
cdr3_aa: CASNQEGSWDEQFF
cdr3_nt: TGCGCCAGCAACCAAGAGGGCAGTTGGGATGAGCAGTTCTTC

d_call: NA
v_call: TRBV7-8
clone_size: NA
j_call: TRBJ2-2
cdr3_aa: CASSSTARVGTGELFF
cdr3_nt: TGTGCCAGCAGCTCGACAGCCAGGGTGGGGACCGGGGAGCTGTTTTTT

d_call: TRBD1
v_call: TRBV4-3
clone_size: NA
j_call: TRBJ1-6
cdr3_aa: CASSQVGTGFSPLHF
cdr3_nt: TGCGCCAGCAGCCAAGTCGGGACAGGGTTTTCACCCCTCCACTTT

d_call: NA
v_call: TRBV4-1
clone_size: NA
j_call: TRBJ2-1
cdr3_aa: CASSQVPLEYNEQFF
cdr3_nt: TGCGCCAGCAGCCAAGTACCACTAGAATACAATGAGCAGTTCTTC

d_call: TRBD1
v_call: TRBV5-1
clone_size: NA
j_call: TRBJ1-2
cdr3_aa: CASSRPAGGVWGDYGYTF
cdr3_nt: TGCGCCAGCAGCCGGCCGGCAGGGGGCGTATGGGGTGACTATGGCTACACCTTC

d_call: NA
v_call: TRBV27
clone_size: NA
j_call: TRBJ1-1
cdr3_aa: CASSFSRGTEAFF
cdr3_nt: TGTGCCAGCAGTTTTTCCCGGGGTACTGAAGCTTTCTTT

d_call: NA
v_call: TRBV27
clone_size: NA
j_call: TRBJ1-5
cdr3_aa: CASSLSPLSDQPQHF
cdr3_nt: TGTGCCAGCAGTTTATCCCCTCTTTCGGATCAGCCCCAGCATTTT

d_call: TRBD2
v_call: TRBV28
clone_size: NA
j_call: TRBJ2-1
cdr3_aa: CASSLLRLAAAYNEQFF
cdr3_nt: TGTGCCAGCAGTTTATTAAGACTAGCGGCCGCCTACAATGAGCAGTTCTTC

d_call: TRBD1
v_call: TRBV27
clone_size: few
j_call: TRBJ1-1
cdr3_aa: CASSLQTGGWTEAFF
cdr3_nt: TGTGCCAGCAGCCTTCAAACAGGGGGATGGACTGAAGCTTTCTTT

d_call: NA
v_call: TRBV28
clone_size: few
j_call: TRBJ2-7
cdr3_aa: CASSSPLEQYF
cdr3_nt: TGTGCCAGCAGTTCCCCCCTTGAGCAGTACTTC

d_call: NA
v_call: TRBV30
clone_size: NA
j_call: TRBJ1-1
cdr3_aa: CAWSGNGAGNTEAFF
cdr3_nt: TGTGCCTGGAGTGGTAACGGGGCAGGGAACACTGAAGCTTTCTTT

d_call: TRBD1
v_call: TRBV28
clone_size: few
j_call: TRBJ1-5
cdr3_aa: CASMYGGQGGFQPQHF
cdr3_nt: TGTGCCAGCATGTACGGAGGACAGGGAGGATTTCAGCCCCAGCATTTT

d_call: NA
v_call: TRBV7-6
clone_size: NA
j_call: TRBJ2-7
cdr3_aa: CASSLVTLDEQYF
cdr3_nt: TGTGCCAGCAGCTTAGTAACGCTCGACGAGCAGTACTTC

d_call: NA
v_call: TRBV30
clone_size: NA
j_call: TRBJ2-3
cdr3_aa: CAWSVSAGADTQYF
cdr3_nt: TGTGCCTGGAGTGTAAGTGCAGGCGCAGATACGCAGTATTTT

d_call: TRBD2
v_call: TRBV29-1
clone_size: NA
j_call: TRBJ2-3
cdr3_aa: CSVGPGGQPDTQYF
cdr3_nt: TGCAGCGTTGGTCCGGGGGGTCAGCCAGATACGCAGTATTTT

d_call: TRBD1
v_call: TRBV9
clone_size: NA
j_call: TRBJ2-7
cdr3_aa: CASSVGLTGAYEQYF
cdr3_nt: TGTGCCAGCAGCGTCGGCCTAACAGGGGCCTACGAGCAGTACTTC

d_call: NA
v_call: TRBV6-5
clone_size: NA
j_call: TRBJ2-7
cdr3_aa: CASSYGSGDEQYF
cdr3_nt: TGTGCCAGCAGTTACGGGTCAGGGGACGAGCAGTACTTC

d_call: TRBD1
v_call: TRBV19
clone_size: NA
j_call: TRBJ2-2
cdr3_aa: CASKLRDRGHTGELFF
cdr3_nt: TGTGCCAGTAAGCTAAGGGACAGGGGGCACACCGGGGAGCTGTTTTTT

d_call: TRBD1
v_call: TRBV6-5
clone_size: NA
j_call: TRBJ1-5
cdr3_aa: CASSYSRGQGEHF
cdr3_nt: TGTGCCAGCAGTTACTCGCGGGGACAGGGGGAGCATTTT

d_call: NA
v_call: TRBV27
clone_size: NA
j_call: TRBJ2-1
cdr3_aa: CASSSTQTYNEQFF
cdr3_nt: TGTGCCAGCAGTTCAACCCAGACCTACAATGAGCAGTTCTTC

d_call: NA
v_call: TRBV6-1
clone_size: NA
j_call: TRBJ1-5
cdr3_aa: CASSEAAGRQPQHF
cdr3_nt: TGTGCCAGCAGTGAAGCGGCAGGGAGGCAGCCCCAGCATTTT

d_call: TRBD1
v_call: TRBV7-2
clone_size: NA
j_call: TRBJ2-2
cdr3_aa: CASSLDRVGELFF
cdr3_nt: TGTGCCAGCAGCCTGGACAGGGTCGGGGAGCTGTTTTTT

d_call: TRBD1
v_call: TRBV27
clone_size: NA
j_call: TRBJ1-5
cdr3_aa: CASSLVGGFQPQHF
cdr3_nt: TGTGCCAGCAGTTTAGTAGGGGGCTTTCAGCCCCAGCATTTT

d_call: NA
v_call: TRBV30
clone_size: NA
j_call: TRBJ1-2
cdr3_aa: CAWNRQTLANYGYTF
cdr3_nt: TGTGCCTGGAACCGACAGACACTTGCTAACTATGGCTACACCTTC

d_call: NA
v_call: TRBV9
clone_size: NA
j_call: TRBJ2-2
cdr3_aa: CASSDLQGIEAGELFF
cdr3_nt: TGTGCCAGCAGCGACTTGCAGGGAATTGAAGCCGGGGAGCTGTTTTTT

d_call: TRBD1
v_call: TRBV4-2
clone_size: NA
j_call: TRBJ1-2
cdr3_aa: CASSPQGGTAYGYTF
cdr3_nt: TGTGCCAGCAGCCCTCAGGGCGGGACAGCTTATGGCTACACCTTC

d_call: NA
v_call: TRBV2
clone_size: NA
j_call: TRBJ2-1
cdr3_aa: CASSGSGSNWDEQFF
cdr3_nt: TGTGCCAGCAGTGGCAGCGGCAGTAATTGGGATGAGCAGTTCTTC

d_call: NA
v_call: TRBV4-3
clone_size: NA
j_call: TRBJ1-6
cdr3_aa: CASSREAGSSYNSPLHF
cdr3_nt: TGCGCCAGCAGCCGAGAAGCGGGCAGCTCCTATAATTCACCCCTCCACTTT

d_call: TRBD1
v_call: TRBV19
clone_size: NA
j_call: TRBJ1-2
cdr3_aa: CASSAPGQEYGYTF
cdr3_nt: TGTGCCAGTAGTGCACCGGGACAGGAGTATGGCTACACCTTC

d_call: TRBD1
v_call: TRBV9
clone_size: few
j_call: TRBJ1-1
cdr3_aa: CASSVTGGNPAFF
cdr3_nt: TGTGCCAGCAGCGTAACAGGGGGCAATCCAGCTTTCTTT